Sequencing of this TCR beta chain was carried out in a study of shared clonotypes between healthy human individuals. Study background: A few men and two women, aged 18 to 49, were donors.

Measured with immunoSEQ multiplex PCR; TCRdb has only the in-frame clones, and not every one. The sample contains under 2.5 million clones, roughly 90% of which appear only once. CDR1 and CDR2 from the germline V gene are MNHEY and SMNVEV (reference sequence). V dropped 6 bases and J dropped 2 bases, with 20 bases sitting between them. CDR3 length equals 17 residues. Sequenced sample: naive CD4+ T cells from PBMCs. Stated subset: CD45RA+ positively selected. The chain combines TRBV27 with TRBJ2-1; possible D gene TRBD1, 5 bases. This sequence was found in a man aged 18 to 30 in good health. Some clones in this sample may be carry-over from other donors' samples. The CDR3 DNA follows: TGTGCCAGCAGCCTCTCGTGGACATCCACTCCCTACAATGAGCAGTTCTTC. This translates into CASSLSWTSTPYNEQFF.